The subject of this entry is one T cell receptor beta chain. The antigen remains unidentified. V was pared by 1 base and J by 1 base, with 16 bases of the junction left unmatched. The CDR3 contains 21 residues. Germline V lookup: CDR1 SGHTA, CDR2 FQGTGA. These data originate in a study of identical twins. Notes on the study in general: A lower insertion count was a feature of abundant cord blood beta clonotypes, with no such feature in memory repertoires. Twins shared out-of-frame alpha sequences with excess low generation probability.

TCRdb re-derived calls from the 5' RACE reads in MiXCR, one entry per CDR3 protein. Of about 530,000 distinct CDR3 sequences listed, approximately 20% are singletons. Another study also made use of these data, one on yellow fever vaccine responses in identical twins. Per that study: Twins' vaccine T cell response reportedly gave the appearance of partial convergence and partial personalization.

The gene calls are TRBV7-3 and TRBJ2-6, with TRBD1 matching over 7 bases. The clonotype was recovered from a woman younger than 30 in good health. The sequenced sample consisted of CD4+ T cells sorted from blood. CDR3 sequence (DNA): TGTGCCAGCAGCTTAAGAGGGGACAGTCTAAGCCCCACTTCTGGGGCCAACGTCCTGACTTTC. It codes for CASSLRGDSLSPTSGANVLTF.